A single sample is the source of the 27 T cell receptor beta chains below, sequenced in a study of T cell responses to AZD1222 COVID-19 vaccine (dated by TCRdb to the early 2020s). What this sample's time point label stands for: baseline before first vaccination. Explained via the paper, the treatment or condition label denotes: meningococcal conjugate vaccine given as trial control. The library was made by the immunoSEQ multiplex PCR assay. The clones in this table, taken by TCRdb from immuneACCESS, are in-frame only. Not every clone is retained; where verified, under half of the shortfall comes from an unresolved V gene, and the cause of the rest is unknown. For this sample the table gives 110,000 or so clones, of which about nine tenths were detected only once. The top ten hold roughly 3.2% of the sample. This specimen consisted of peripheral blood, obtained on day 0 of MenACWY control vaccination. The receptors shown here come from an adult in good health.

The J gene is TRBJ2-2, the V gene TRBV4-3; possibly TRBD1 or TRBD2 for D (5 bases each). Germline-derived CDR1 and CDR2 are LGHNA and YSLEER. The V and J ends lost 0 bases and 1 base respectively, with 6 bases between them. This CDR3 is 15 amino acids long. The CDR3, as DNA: TGCGCCAGCAGCCAAGAGGGGGTGAACACCGGGGAGCTGTTTTTT. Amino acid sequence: CASSQEGVNTGELFF.

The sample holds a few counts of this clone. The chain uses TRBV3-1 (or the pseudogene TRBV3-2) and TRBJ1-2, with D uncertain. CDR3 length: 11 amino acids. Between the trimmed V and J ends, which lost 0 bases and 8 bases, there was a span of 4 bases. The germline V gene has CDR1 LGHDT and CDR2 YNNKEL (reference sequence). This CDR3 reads CASSQEWGYTF. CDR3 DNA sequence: TGTGCCAGCAGCCAAGAATGGGGCTACACCTTC.

This chain's CDR3 is CASSLPGTSGGGAKNIQYF. CDR3 DNA sequence: TGCGCCAGCAGCCTCCCCGGGACTAGCGGGGGGGGTGCCAAAAACATTCAGTACTTC. V and J are TRBV5-1 and TRBJ2-4; 16 nucleotides line up with TRBD2. V lost 4 bases and J lost 1; bases outside the gene matches: 8. This CDR3 has 19 amino acids. Germline V gene lookup returns CDR1 SGHRS and CDR2 YFSETQ.

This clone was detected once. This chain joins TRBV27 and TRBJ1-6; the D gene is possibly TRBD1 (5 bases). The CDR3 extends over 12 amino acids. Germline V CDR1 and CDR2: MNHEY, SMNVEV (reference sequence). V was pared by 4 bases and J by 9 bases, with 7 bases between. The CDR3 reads CASSWQGSPLHF. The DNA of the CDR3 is TGTGCCAGCAGTTGGCAGGGTTCACCCCTCCACTTT.

CDR3 bases: TGCAGCGTTGGGCTACGGGACAGGGGGCGGGAGACCCAGTACTTC. Amino acids: CSVGLRDRGRETQYF. This chain uses TRBV29-1 with TRBJ2-5, with 12 positions matching TRBD1. This CDR3 has 15 amino acids. Germline V gene data show CDR1 as SQVTM and CDR2 as ANQGSEA. The ends lost 4 bases at V and 5 bases at J; junction bases unmatched: 8. Full variable domain (rest looked up from reference TRBV29-1 and TRBJ2-5): SAVISQKPSRDICQRGTSLTIQCQVDSQVTMMFWYRQQPGQSLTLIATANQGSEATYESGFVIDKFPISRPNLTFSTLTVSNMSPEDSSIYLCSVGLRDRGRETQYFGPGTRLLVL.

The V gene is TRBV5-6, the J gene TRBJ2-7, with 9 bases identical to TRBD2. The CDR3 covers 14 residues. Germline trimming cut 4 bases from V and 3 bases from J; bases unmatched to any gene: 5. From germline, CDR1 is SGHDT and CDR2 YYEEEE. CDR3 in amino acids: CASSGPSGVYEQYF. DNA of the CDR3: TGTGCCAGCAGCGGTCCTAGCGGGGTCTACGAGCAGTACTTC.

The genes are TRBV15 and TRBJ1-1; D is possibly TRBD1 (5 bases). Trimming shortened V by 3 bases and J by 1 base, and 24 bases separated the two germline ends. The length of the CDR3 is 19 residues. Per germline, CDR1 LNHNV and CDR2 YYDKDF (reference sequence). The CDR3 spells CATSRVRRGALPRNTEAFF. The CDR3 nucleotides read TGTGCCACCAGCAGGGTACGCAGAGGGGCCCTGCCCCGGAACACTGAAGCTTTCTTT.

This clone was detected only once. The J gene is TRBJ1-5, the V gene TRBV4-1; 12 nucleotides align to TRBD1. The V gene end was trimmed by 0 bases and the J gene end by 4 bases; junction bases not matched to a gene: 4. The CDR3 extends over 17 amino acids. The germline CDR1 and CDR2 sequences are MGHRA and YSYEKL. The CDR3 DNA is TGCGCCAGCAGCCAAGACGGGACAGGGGGCTGGAATCAGCCCCAGCATTTT. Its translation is CASSQDGTGGWNQPQHF.

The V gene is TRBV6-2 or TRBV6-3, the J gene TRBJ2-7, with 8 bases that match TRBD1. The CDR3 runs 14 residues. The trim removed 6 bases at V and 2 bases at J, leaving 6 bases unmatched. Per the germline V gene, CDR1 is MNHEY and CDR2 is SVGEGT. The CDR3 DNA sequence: TGTGCCAGCAGGTACGACAGGGGAACCTACGAGCAGTACTTC. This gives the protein CASRYDRGTYEQYF.

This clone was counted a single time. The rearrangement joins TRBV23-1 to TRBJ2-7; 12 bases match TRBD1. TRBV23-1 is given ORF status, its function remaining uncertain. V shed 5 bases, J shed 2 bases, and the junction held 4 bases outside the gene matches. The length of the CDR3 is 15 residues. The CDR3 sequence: CASSNGTGGTYEQYF. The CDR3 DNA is TGCGCCAGCAGTAACGGGACAGGGGGCACCTACGAGCAGTACTTC.

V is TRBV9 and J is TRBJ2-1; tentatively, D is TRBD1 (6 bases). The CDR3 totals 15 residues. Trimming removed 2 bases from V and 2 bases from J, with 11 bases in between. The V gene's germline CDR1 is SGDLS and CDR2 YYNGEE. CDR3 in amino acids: CASSVEGDTYNEQFF. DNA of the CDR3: TGTGCCAGCAGCGTCGAGGGGGATACCTACAATGAGCAGTTCTTC.

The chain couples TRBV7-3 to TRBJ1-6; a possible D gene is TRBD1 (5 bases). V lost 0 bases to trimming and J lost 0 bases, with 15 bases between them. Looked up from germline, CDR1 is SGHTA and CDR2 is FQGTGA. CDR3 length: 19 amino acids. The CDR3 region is CASSLTRPRVSSYNSPLHF. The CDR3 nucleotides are TGTGCCAGCAGCTTAACACGTCCCAGGGTAAGCTCCTATAATTCACCCCTCCACTTT.

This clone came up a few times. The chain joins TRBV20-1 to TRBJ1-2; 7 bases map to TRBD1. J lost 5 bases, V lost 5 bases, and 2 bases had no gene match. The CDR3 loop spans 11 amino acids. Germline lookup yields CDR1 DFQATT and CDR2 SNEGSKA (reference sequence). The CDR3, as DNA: TGCAGTGCTGACAGGGAGTATGGCTACACCTTC. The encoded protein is CSADREYGYTF.

CDR3 sequence reads: CASSLSEDGGYTF. The CDR3 coding sequence is TGTGCCAGCTCACTCTCAGAGGACGGTGGCTACACCTTC. The chain is built from TRBV18 and TRBJ1-2, with unresolved D. The CDR3 runs 13 residues. The germline CDR1 and CDR2 sequences are KGHSH and LQKENI. Trimming left V 4 bases short and J 7 bases short, with 13 bases between.

CDR3 in amino acids: CASSPRAGELFF. The DNA for the CDR3 is TGTGCCAGCAGCCCTCGGGCCGGGGAGCTGTTTTTT. This chain links TRBV13 with TRBJ2-2; D remains ambiguous. The V end was cut by 5 bases, the J end by 6 bases, with 7 bases between. The CDR3 contains 12 residues. The germline V gene encodes CDR1 PRHDT and CDR2 FYEKMQ (reference sequence).

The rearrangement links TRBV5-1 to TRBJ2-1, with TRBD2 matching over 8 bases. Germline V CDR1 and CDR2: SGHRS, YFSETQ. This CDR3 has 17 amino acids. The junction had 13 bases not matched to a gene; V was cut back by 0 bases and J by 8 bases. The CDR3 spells CASSLDALRGGRDEQFF. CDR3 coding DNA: TGCGCCAGCAGCTTGGATGCCCTACGGGGGGGCCGAGATGAGCAGTTCTTC.

The CDR3 here is CASSSTRQGPSYEQYF. In nucleotides, the CDR3 is TGTGCCAGCAGTTCGACCCGACAGGGACCTTCCTACGAGCAGTACTTC. This chain links TRBV27 with TRBJ2-7; 7 bases fit TRBD1. The CDR3 has 16 amino acids. V was pared by 4 bases and J by 1 base, with 10 bases of the junction left unmatched. Germline loops: CDR1 MNHEY, CDR2 SMNVEV (reference sequence).

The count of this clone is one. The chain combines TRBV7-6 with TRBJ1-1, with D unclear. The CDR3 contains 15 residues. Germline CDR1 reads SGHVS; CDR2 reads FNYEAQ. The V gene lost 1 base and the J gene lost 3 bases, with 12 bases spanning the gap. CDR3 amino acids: CASSLGGRADTEAFF. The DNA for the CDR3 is TGTGCCAGCAGCTTAGGAGGACGGGCGGACACTGAAGCTTTCTTT.

CDR3 loop: CAWSKPPRGPNEKLFF. The DNA of the CDR3 is TGTGCCTGGAGTAAACCCCCCAGGGGGCCTAATGAAAAACTGTTTTTT. The J gene is TRBJ1-4, the V gene TRBV30; the match to TRBD1 covers 8 bases. V shed 2 bases and J 3 bases; nucleotides not matched to a gene: 8. CDR3 length: 16 amino acids. Germline CDR1 reads GTSNPN; CDR2 reads SVGIG (reference sequence). Filled out from reference TRBV30 and TRBJ1-4, the complete variable domain reads SQTIHQWPATLVQPVGSPLSLECTVEGTSNPNLYWYRQAAGRGLQLLFYSVGIGQISSEVPQNLSASRPQDRQFILSSKKLLLSDSGFYLCAWSKPPRGPNEKLFFGSGTQLSVL.

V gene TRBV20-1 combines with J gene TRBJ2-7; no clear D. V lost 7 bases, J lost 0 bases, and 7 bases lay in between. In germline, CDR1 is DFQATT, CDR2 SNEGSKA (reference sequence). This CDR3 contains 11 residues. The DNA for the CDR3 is TGCAGTGTAGGTTCCTCCTACGAGCAGTACTTC. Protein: CSVGSSYEQYF.

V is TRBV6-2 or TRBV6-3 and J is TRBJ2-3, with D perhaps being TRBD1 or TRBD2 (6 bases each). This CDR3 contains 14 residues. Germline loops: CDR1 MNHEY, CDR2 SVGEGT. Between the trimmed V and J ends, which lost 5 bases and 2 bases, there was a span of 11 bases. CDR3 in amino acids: CASSTGGDTDTQYF. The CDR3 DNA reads TGTGCCAGCAGTACCGGGGGCGACACAGATACGCAGTATTTT.

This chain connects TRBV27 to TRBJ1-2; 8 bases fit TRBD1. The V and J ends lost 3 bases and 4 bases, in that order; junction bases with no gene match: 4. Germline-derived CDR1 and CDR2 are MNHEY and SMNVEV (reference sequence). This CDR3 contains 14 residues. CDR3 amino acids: CASSFDRGGYGYTF. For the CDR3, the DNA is TGTGCCAGCAGTTTCGACAGGGGAGGCTATGGCTACACCTTC.

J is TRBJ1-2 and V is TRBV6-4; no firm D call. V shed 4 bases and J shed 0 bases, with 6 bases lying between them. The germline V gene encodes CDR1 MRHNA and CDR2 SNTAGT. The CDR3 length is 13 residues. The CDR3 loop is CASSVDSNYGYTF. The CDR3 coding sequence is TGTGCCAGCAGTGTGGACTCTAACTATGGCTACACCTTC.

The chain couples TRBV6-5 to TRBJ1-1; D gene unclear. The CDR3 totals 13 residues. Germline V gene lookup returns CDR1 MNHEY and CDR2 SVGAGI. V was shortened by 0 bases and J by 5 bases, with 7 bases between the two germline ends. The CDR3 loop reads CASSYSVGTEAFF. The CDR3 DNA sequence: TGTGCCAGCAGTTACTCTGTGGGGACTGAAGCTTTCTTT.

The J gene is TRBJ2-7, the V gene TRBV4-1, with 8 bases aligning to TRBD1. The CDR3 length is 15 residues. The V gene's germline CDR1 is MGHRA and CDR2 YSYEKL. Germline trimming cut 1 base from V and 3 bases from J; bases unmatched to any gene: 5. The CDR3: CASSQGRGQIYEQYF. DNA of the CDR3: TGCGCCAGCAGCCAAGGCAGGGGGCAAATCTACGAGCAGTACTTC.

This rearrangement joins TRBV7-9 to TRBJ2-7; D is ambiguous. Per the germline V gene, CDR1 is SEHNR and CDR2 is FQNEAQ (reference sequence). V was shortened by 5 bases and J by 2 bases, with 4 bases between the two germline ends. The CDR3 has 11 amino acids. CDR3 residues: CASSPTYEQYF. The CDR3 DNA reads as TGTGCCAGCAGCCCCACCTACGAGCAGTACTTC. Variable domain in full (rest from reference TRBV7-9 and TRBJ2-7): DTGVSQNPRHKITKRGQNVTFRCDPISEHNRLYWYRQTLGQGPEFLTYFQNEAQLEKSRLLSDRFSAERPKGSFSTLEIQRTEQGDSAMYLCASSPTYEQYFGPGTRLTVT.

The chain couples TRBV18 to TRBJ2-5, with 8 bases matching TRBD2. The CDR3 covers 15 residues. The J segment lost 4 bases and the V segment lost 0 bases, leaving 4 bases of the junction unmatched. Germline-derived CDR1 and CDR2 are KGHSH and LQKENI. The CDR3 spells CASSPPDGGGETQYF. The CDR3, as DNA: TGTGCCAGCTCACCACCGGACGGGGGGGGAGAGACCCAGTACTTC.